The 7 T cell receptor beta chains presented below share a single source sample, sequenced in a study of blood T cell repertoires in COVID-19 (TCRdb year 2020). Libraries were made using the immunoSEQ multiplex PCR assay. What TCRdb holds here is the immuneACCESS table cut down to in-frame rearrangements. Part of the clones is not present; checked against another copy, under half of the missing clones reflect an unresolved V gene, and the others are unexplained. Across this sample there are hundreds of thousands of clones, with around 90% seen only once. The leading ten clones occupy around 6% of the sample. Source material: PBMCs or T cells enriched from blood (not recorded which). Source of these receptors: a young woman with acute COVID-19.

V gene TRBV12-5 combines with J gene TRBJ1-5; 8 bases align to TRBD1. Germline loops: CDR1 LGHNT, CDR2 FRNRAP. V lost 1 base to trimming and J lost 2 bases; unmatched junction nucleotides: 1. The CDR3 totals 15 residues. Here the CDR3 reads CASGLETGGNQPQHF. CDR3 sequence (DNA): TGTGCTAGTGGTTTGGAGACAGGGGGCAATCAGCCCCAGCATTTT.

The V and J genes are TRBV27 and TRBJ1-6, with a weak D call TRBD1 (5 bases). Germline V gene lookup returns CDR1 MNHEY and CDR2 SMNVEV (reference sequence). This CDR3 is 13 amino acids long. The ends were cut back, 6 bases at V and 9 bases at J, with 12 bases in the middle. The CDR3 sequence: CASSTTGPSPLHF. CDR3 coding DNA: TGTGCCAGCAGCACCACAGGCCCTTCACCCCTCCACTTT.

The V and J genes are TRBV5-6 and TRBJ1-1; TRBD1 matches at 9 bases. Germline CDR1 is SGHDT and CDR2 is YYEEEE. V lost 4 bases to trimming and J lost 1 base; unmatched junction nucleotides: 5. The CDR3 totals 15 residues. In DNA, the CDR3 is TGTGCCAGCAGCGAAACAGGGGGCTGGAACACTGAAGCTTTCTTT. Amino acids: CASSETGGWNTEAFF.

This chain joins TRBV28 and TRBJ2-7; 7 bases align to TRBD2. CDR1 and CDR2 from the germline V gene are MDHEN and SYDVKM. Trimming took 5 bases from V and 6 from J; bases not matched to a gene: 10. This CDR3 has 14 amino acids. The DNA for the CDR3 is TGTGCCAGCAGTGCCGGACTAGACCCTCGCGAGCAGTACTTC. As protein: CASSAGLDPREQYF.

This clone has only a few counts. The chain carries TRBV7-6 and TRBJ2-1, with 9 positions matching TRBD2. The CDR3 has 16 amino acids. Germline CDR1 SGHVS, CDR2 FNYEAQ. V lost 1 base and J lost 7; bases outside the gene matches: 8. CDR3 loop: CASSLDTGLANNEQFF. The DNA for the CDR3 is TGTGCCAGCAGCTTAGACACGGGACTAGCTAATAATGAGCAGTTCTTC.

The chain's CDR3 is CASSLTGHDSYEQYF. The DNA of the CDR3 is TGTGCCAGCAGCTTGACGGGACATGACTCCTACGAGCAGTACTTC. The chain links TRBV5-8 to TRBJ2-7; possibly TRBD1 for D (6 bases). Per germline, CDR1 SGHTS and CDR2 YDEGEE. V gave up 1 base and J gave up 0 bases, with 11 bases separating them. This CDR3 is 15 amino acids long.

This chain joins TRBV3-1 (or the pseudogene TRBV3-2) and TRBJ2-5, with D maybe TRBD2 (6 bases). CDR3 length equals 15 residues. The germline gives CDR1 LGHDT, CDR2 YNNKEL (reference sequence). The V end was cut by 1 base, the J end by 6 bases, with 15 bases between. CDR3: CASSQGGERGKTQYF. As DNA, the CDR3 is TGTGCCAGCAGCCAAGGCGGGGAGAGGGGTAAGACCCAGTACTTC.